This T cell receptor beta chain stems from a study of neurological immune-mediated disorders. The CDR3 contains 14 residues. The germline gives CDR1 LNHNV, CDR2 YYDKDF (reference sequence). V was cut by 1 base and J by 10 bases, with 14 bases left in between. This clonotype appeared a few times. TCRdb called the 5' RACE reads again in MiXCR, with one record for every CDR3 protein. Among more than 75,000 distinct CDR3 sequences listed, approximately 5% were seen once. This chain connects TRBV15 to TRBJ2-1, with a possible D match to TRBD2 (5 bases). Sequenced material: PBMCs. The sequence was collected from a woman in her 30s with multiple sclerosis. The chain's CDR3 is CATSRATKVGEQFF. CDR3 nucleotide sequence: TGTGCCACCAGCAGAGCGACTAAGGTGGGCGAGCAGTTCTTC. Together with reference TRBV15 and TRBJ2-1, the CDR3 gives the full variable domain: DAMVIQNPRYQVTQFGKPVTLSCSQTLNHNVMYWYQQKSSQAPKLLFHYYDKDFNNEADTPDNFQSRRPNTSFCFLDIRSPGLGDTAMYLCATSRATKVGEQFFGPGTRLTVL.